This T cell receptor (beta chain) stems from a study of blood T cell repertoires in COVID-19. The germline V gene encodes CDR1 LNHNV and CDR2 YYDKDF (reference sequence). Trimming stripped 0 bases from V and 1 base from J, with 7 bases between. The CDR3 is 15 residues long. Clones were sequenced by immunoSEQ multiplex PCR, and TCRdb holds only the in-frame ones, with some missing. The sample gives about 14,000 clones, approximately 80% of which show up once; roughly a quarter is in the top ten. The sample comprised peripheral blood. The V call is TRBV15, the J call TRBJ2-1, with D possibly matching TRBD1 (6 bases). This receptor was obtained from a woman in her forties or fifties with active or convalescent COVID-19. The CDR3 reads CATSRDQGSYNEQFF. Written as DNA, the CDR3 is TGTGCCACCAGCAGAGATCAGGGGTCCTACAATGAGCAGTTCTTC. The variable domain in full, completed from reference TRBV15 and TRBJ2-1, reads DAMVIQNPRYQVTQFGKPVTLSCSQTLNHNVMYWYQQKSSQAPKLLFHYYDKDFNNEADTPDNFQSRRPNTSFCFLDIRSPGLGDTAMYLCATSRDQGSYNEQFFGPGTRLTVL.